This TCR beta chain was sequenced for a study of CD8+ T cells in alopecia areata. Isolated RNA was reverse transcribed into cDNA used as the sequencing template. Profiling relied on immunoSEQ multiplex PCR, and the TCRdb table lists in-frame clones only, not all of them. The table lists over 100,000 clones, around 53% of them singletons. The V gene's germline CDR1 is SNHLY and CDR2 FYNNEI. V shed 4 bases and J shed 5 bases, with 13 bases lying between them. The CDR3 has 14 amino acids. This clone turned up a few times. Treatment denoted: oral pan-JAK inhibitor, 5-10 mg twice daily. The sequence derives from a human donor with alopecia areata. This chain joins TRBV2 and TRBJ2-3; tentatively, D is TRBD2 (5 bases). Sequenced material: CD4+ T cells sorted from blood, taken at week 4, from a patient treated with tofacitinib. The CDR3 nucleotides are TGTGCCAGCAGTGTCGCGCTAGCCAGAGATACGCAGTATTTT. Protein product: CASSVALARDTQYF.